What follows is one T cell receptor (beta chain) and its context. This clonotype appeared once. The antigen it binds to is not known. At one end the junction does not follow the germline gene, possibly because of a read error. These data belong to a study of response to subunit inactivated influenza vaccine (dated 2018 in TCRdb). Turning to the overall study: Deep quantitative profiling of the T cell receptor repertoire was used in the study to follow responses to a trivalent subunit inactivated influenza vaccine.

Receptors were amplified or captured by RT-PCR. Sequencing relied on an Illumina HiSeq 2500. Using fastp trimming at Q25 and MiXCR clonotype assembly, TCRdb reanalyzed the public sequencing data and kept in-frame beta chains. Merged by CDR3 protein, the rows form single entries marked with the most common genes and DNA. The sample table records around 760,000 distinct CDR3 sequences; over 11% of these occur just once. Around 7.3% of the sample lies in the top ten. The CDR3 goes from the cysteine to the phenylalanine over 16 residues. Of all the DNA, just the CDR3 is kept, 48 bases in frame from base 1. For CDR1 and CDR2, the germline V gene lists SGHDT and YYEEEE. Study-wide conclusions, independent of this receptor: According to the authors, only a limited number of new T cells may be recruited by each seasonal influenza vaccination.

Specimen: PBMCs from blood, collected less than 15 days before vaccination. Recombination connected TRBV5-6 to TRBJ2-1, and TRBD1 may be the D gene, going by 6 matching bases. The clonotype was recovered from a man aged 50 to 60 who received an inactivated influenza vaccine. Donor details come from another sample of the same person, matched by shared clones. The CDR3 sequence is CASRPTGTTSYNEQFF. The nucleotide sequence reads TGTGCCAGCAGGCCAACCGGGACAACCTCCTACAACGAGCAGTTCTTC.